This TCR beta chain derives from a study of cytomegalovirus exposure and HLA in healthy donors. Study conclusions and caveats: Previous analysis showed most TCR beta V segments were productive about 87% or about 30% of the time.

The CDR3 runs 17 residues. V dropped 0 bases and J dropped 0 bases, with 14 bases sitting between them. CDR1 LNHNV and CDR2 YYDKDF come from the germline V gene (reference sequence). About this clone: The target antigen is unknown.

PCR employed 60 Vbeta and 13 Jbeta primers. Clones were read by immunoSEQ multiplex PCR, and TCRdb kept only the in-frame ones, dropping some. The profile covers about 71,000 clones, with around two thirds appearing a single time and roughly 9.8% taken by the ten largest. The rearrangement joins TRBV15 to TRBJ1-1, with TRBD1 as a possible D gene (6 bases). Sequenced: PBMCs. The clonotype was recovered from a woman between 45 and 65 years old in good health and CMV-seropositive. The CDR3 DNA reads TGTGCCACCAGCAGAGAGGGGGCAGGCAACCTGAACACTGAAGCTTTCTTT. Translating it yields CATSREGAGNLNTEAFF.